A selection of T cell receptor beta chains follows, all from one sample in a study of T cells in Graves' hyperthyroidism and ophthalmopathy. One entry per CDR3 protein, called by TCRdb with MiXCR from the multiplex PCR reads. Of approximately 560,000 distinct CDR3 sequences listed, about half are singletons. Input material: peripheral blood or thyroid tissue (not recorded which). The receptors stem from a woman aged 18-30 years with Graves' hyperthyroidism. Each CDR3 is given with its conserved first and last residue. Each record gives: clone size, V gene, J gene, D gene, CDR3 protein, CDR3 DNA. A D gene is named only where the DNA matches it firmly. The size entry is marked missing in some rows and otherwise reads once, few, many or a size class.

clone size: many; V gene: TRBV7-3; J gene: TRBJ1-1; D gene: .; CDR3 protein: CASSAGPSTEAFF; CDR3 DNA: TGTGCCAGCAGCGCCGGACCAAGCACTGAAGCTTTCTTT
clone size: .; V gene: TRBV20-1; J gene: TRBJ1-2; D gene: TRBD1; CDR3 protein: CSARDPGQGYTF; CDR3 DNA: TGCAGTGCTAGAGACCCTGGACAGGGCTACACCTTT
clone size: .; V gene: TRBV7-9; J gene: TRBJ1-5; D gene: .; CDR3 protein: CASSWAGSAKPQHF; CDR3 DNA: TGTGCCAGCAGCTGGGCGGGGTCAGCGAAGCCCCAGCATTTT
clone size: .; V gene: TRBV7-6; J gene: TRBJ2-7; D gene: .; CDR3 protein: CASPPEGYEQYF; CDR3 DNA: TGTGCCAGCCCCCCCGAAGGCTACGAGCAGTACTTC
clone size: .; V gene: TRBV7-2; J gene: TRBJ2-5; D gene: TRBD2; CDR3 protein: CASSPSRTSGRETQYF; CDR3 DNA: TGTGCCAGCAGCCCCTCCCGGACTAGCGGGAGAGAGACCCAGTACTTC
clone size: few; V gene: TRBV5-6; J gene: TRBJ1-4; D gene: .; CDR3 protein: CASSLIGVDEKLFF; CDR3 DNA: TGTGCCAGCAGCTTGATCGGTGTTGATGAAAAACTGTTTTTT
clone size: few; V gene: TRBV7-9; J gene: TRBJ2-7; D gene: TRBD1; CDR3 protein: CASSPRTGPPGEQYF; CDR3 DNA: TGTGCCAGCAGCCCAAGGACAGGTCCCCCTGGCGAGCAGTACTTC
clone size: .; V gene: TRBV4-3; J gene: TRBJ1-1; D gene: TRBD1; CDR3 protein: CASSQSRTGTEAFF; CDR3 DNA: TGCGCCAGCAGCCAAAGCCGGACAGGCACTGAAGCTTTCTTT
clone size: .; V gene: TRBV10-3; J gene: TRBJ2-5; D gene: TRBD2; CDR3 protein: CAISASGTKGQETQYF; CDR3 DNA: TGTGCCATCAGTGCTAGCGGGACAAAGGGACAAGAGACCCAGTACTTC
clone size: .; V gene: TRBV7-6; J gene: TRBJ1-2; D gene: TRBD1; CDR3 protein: CAGSWRDRDVNGYTF; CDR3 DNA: TGTGCCGGCAGCTGGCGGGACAGGGACGTGAATGGCTACACCTTC
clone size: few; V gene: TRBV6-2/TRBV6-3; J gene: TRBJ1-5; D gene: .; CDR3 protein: CASRRTGQPQHF; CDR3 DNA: TGTGCCAGCAGAAGGACGGGGCAGCCCCAGCATTTT
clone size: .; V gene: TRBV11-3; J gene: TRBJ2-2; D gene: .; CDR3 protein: CASSQFTGELFF; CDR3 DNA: TGTGCCAGCAGCCAATTCACCGGGGAGCTGTTTTTT
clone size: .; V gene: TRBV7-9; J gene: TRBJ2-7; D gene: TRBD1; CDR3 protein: CATTRDSSYEQYF; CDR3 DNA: TGTGCCACCACAAGGGACAGCTCCTACGAGCAGTACTTC
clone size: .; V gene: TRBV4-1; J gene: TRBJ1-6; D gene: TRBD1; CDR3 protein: CASSQTNRGLSSPLHF; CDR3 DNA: TGCGCCAGCAGCCAGACCAACAGGGGGCTTAGTTCACCCCTCCACTTT
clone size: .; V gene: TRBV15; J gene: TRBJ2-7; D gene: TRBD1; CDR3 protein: CATSTGTGGHEQYF; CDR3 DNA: TGTGCCACCAGTACCGGGACAGGGGGCCACGAGCAGTACTTC
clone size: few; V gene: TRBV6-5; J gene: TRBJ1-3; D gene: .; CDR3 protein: CASSRSDGSGNTIYF; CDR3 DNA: TGTGCCAGCAGCCGATCGGACGGCTCTGGAAACACCATATATTTT
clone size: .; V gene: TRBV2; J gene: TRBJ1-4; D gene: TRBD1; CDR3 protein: CATQQGTAGKLFF; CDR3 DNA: TGTGCCACACAACAGGGGACAGCGGGAAAACTGTTTTTT
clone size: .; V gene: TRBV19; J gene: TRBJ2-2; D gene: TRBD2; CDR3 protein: CASSRGLAKNTGELFF; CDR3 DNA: TGTGCCAGCAGCAGGGGACTAGCGAAGAACACCGGGGAGCTGTTTTTT
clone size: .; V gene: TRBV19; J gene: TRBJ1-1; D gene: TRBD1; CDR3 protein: CASIHSQGIMNTEAFF; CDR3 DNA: TGTGCCAGTATCCACTCACAGGGGATTATGAACACTGAAGCTTTCTTT
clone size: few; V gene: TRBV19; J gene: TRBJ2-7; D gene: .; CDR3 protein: CASSIDSEGNYEQYF; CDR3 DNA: TGTGCCAGTAGTATCGACTCGGAAGGGAACTACGAGCAGTACTTC
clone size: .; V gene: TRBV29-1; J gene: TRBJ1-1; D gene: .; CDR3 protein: CSARVVTEAFF; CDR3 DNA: TGCAGCGCGAGGGTAGTCACTGAAGCTTTCTTT
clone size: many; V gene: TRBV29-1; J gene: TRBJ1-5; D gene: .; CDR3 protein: CSVEGSHQPQHF; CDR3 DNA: TGCAGCGTTGAAGGTTCGCATCAGCCCCAGCATTTT
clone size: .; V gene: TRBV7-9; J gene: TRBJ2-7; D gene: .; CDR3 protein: CASSFGNSNYEQYF; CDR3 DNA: TGTGCCAGCAGCTTTGGGAACAGTAACTACGAGCAGTACTTC
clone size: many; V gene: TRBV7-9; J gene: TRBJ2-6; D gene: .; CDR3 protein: CASRLTGYGANVLTF; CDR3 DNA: TGTGCCAGCAGGTTAACAGGGTACGGGGCCAACGTCCTGACTTTC
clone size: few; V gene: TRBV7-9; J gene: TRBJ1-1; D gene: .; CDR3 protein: CASSFPSGTEAFF; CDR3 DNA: TGTGCCAGCAGCTTCCCCTCGGGCACTGAAGCTTTCTTT
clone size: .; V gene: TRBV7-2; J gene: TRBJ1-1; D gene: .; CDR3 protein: CASSLGTVSPEAFF; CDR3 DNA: TGTGCCAGCAGCTTGGGGACGGTGAGCCCTGAAGCTTTCTTT
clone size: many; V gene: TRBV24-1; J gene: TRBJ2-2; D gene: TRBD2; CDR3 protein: CATSDVRAGDITGELFF; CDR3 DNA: TGTGCCACCAGTGATGTGAGGGCGGGAGATATTACCGGGGAGCTGTTTTTT
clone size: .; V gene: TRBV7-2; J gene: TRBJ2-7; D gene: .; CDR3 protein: CASSLAGGSGEQYF; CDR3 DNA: TGTGCCAGCAGCTTAGCGGGAGGATCCGGCGAGCAGTACTTC
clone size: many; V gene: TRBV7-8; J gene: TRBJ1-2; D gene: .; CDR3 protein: CASSLASTRGLDGYTF; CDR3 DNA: TGTGCCAGCAGCTTAGCGAGTACTCGGGGGCTTGATGGCTACACCTTC
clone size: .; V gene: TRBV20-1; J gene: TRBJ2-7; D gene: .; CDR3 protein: CSARDFGGKAYEQYF; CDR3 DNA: TGCAGTGCTAGAGATTTCGGTGGTAAGGCTTACGAGCAGTACTTC
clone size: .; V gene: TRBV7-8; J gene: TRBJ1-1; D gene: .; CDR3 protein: CASSLAGKGNTEAFF; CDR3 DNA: TGTGCCAGCAGCTTGGCAGGGAAGGGGAACACTGAAGCTTTCTTT
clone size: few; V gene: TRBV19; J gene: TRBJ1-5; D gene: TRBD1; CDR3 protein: CASSVGTGGWSNQPQHF; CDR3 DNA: TGTGCCAGTAGTGTCGGGACAGGGGGATGGAGCAATCAGCCCCAGCATTTT
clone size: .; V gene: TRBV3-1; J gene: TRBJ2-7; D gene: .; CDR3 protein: CASSLASPGYEQYF; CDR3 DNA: TGTGCCAGCAGCCTAGCGTCCCCGGGCTACGAGCAGTACTTC
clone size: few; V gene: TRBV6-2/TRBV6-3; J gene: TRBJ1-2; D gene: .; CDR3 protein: CASRPRTLGYTF; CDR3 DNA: TGTGCCAGCAGACCCAGGACATTGGGCTACACCTTC
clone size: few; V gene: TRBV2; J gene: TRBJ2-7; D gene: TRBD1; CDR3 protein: CASSPRTGGSLGQYF; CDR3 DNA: TGTGCCAGCAGTCCCCGGACAGGAGGAAGCTTGGGGCAGTACTTC
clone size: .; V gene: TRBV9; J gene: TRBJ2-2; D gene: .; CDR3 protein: CASSQVSSGELFF; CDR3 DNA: TGTGCCAGCAGCCAAGTCTCTTCCGGGGAGCTGTTTTTT
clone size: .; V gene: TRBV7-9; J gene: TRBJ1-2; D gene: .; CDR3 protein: CASAGSFFLYGYTF; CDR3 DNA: TGTGCCAGTGCGGGGAGTTTTTTTCTCTATGGCTACACCTTC
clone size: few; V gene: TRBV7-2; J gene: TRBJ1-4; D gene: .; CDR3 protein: CASSKDSLATNEKLFF; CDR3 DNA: TGTGCCAGCAGCAAGGACAGTCTCGCAACTAATGAAAAACTGTTTTTT
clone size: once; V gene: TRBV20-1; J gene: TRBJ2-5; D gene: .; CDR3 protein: CSARLGLGLETQYF; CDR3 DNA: TGCAGTGCTAGACTAGGCCTGGGATTGGAGACCCAGTACTTC
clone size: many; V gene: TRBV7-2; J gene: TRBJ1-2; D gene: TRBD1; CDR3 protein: CASSPDRGSGYTF; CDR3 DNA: TGTGCCAGCAGCCCCGACAGGGGAAGTGGCTACACCTTC